This passage covers 30 T cell receptor beta chains from one sample sequenced in a study of blood T cell repertoires in COVID-19. Clones were sequenced by immunoSEQ multiplex PCR, and TCRdb holds only the in-frame ones, with some missing. The table includes 150,000 to 200,000 clones, 87% detected once. Sequencing was carried out using peripheral blood. The receptors originated from a human donor in a cohort sampled during active COVID-19.

This chain connects TRBV5-1 to TRBJ2-7; 7 bases are shared with TRBD2. CDR3 length: 13 residues. Germline CDR1 and CDR2: SGHRS and YFSETQ. Trimming removed 4 bases from V and 3 bases from J; junction bases left unmatched: 4. CDR3 amino acids: CASSAGVGYEQYF. The CDR3 coding sequence is TGCGCCAGCAGCGCGGGAGTTGGCTACGAGCAGTACTTC.

The J gene is TRBJ1-6, the V gene TRBV6-2 or TRBV6-3; TRBD1 matches at 8 bases. The ends lost 6 bases at V and 7 bases at J; junction bases unmatched: 5. The CDR3 length is 14 residues. In germline, CDR1 is MNHEY, CDR2 SVGEGT. CDR3 region: CASSKTGENSPLHF. DNA of the CDR3: TGTGCCAGCAGCAAGACAGGGGAGAATTCACCCCTCCACTTT.

The V gene is TRBV2, the J gene TRBJ2-7; TRBD1 matches 9 bases. CDR1 SNHLY and CDR2 FYNNEI come from the germline V gene. This CDR3 has 14 residues. Trimming took 9 bases from V and 5 from J; bases not matched to a gene: 11. DNA of the CDR3: TGTGCCAGTAACCGGGACAGGGTTTGGGACGAGCAGTACTTC. Its translation is CASNRDRVWDEQYF. The full variable domain, in which reference TRBV2 and TRBJ2-7 provide the parts outside the CDR3, is EPEVTQTPSHQVTQMGQEVILRCVPISNHLYFYWYRQILGQKVEFLVSFYNNEISEKSEIFDDQFSVERPDGSNFTLKIRSTKLEDSAMYFCASNRDRVWDEQYFGPGTRLTVT.

The V gene is TRBV5-6, the J gene TRBJ2-2, with TRBD2 matching 7 bases. This CDR3 is 17 amino acids long. The V segment lost 4 bases and the J segment 2 bases; nucleotides outside the gene matches: 11. Germline V gene sequence: CDR1 SGHDT, CDR2 YYEEEE. The CDR3 sequence: CASSPFGEGGNTGELFF. The CDR3 DNA reads TGTGCCAGCAGCCCATTTGGGGAGGGAGGTAACACCGGGGAGCTGTTTTTT. The full variable domain, completed using reference TRBV5-6 and TRBJ2-2, is DAGVTQSPTHLIKTRGQQVTLRCSPKSGHDTVSWYQQALGQGPQFIFQYYEEEERQRGNFPDRFSGHQFPNYSSELNVNALLLGDSALYLCASSPFGEGGNTGELFFGEGSRLTVL.

The chain employs TRBV27 and TRBJ2-7; 8 bases match TRBD2. CDR1 is MNHEY and CDR2 is SMNVEV in the germline V gene (reference sequence). J was trimmed by 3 bases and V by 6 bases; bases with no gene match: 10. The CDR3 totals 15 residues. The CDR3 coding sequence is TGTGCCAGCAGCCGCCTCCGGGGGGGGGTCTACGAGCAGTACTTC. Translation: CASSRLRGGVYEQYF.

The table lists this clone with a few counts. The chain links TRBV6-6 to TRBJ1-5; no clear D gene. The CDR3 runs 12 residues. With 4 bases removed from V and 6 bases from J, the gap between germline ends came to 7 bases. From germline, CDR1 is MNHNY and CDR2 SVGAGI (reference sequence). This CDR3 reads CASSSRGQPQHF. CDR3 bases: TGTGCCAGCAGTTCCCGGGGTCAGCCCCAGCATTTT.

The genes are TRBV27 and TRBJ2-7; D perhaps matches TRBD2 (6 bases). The V gene's germline CDR1 is MNHEY and CDR2 SMNVEV (reference sequence). Trimming removed 4 bases at V and 7 bases at J, with 11 bases between. The CDR3 runs 12 residues. The CDR3 DNA sequence: TGTGCCAGCAGTTCGGTGGCGGGGGAGCAGTACTTC. Amino acid sequence: CASSSVAGEQYF.

This clone is a singleton in its sample. The CDR3 region is CASAGPTGSLRYEQYF. Here the CDR3 DNA reads TGTGCCAGCGCTGGACCTACGGGGTCCCTTCGCTACGAGCAGTACTTC. The chain carries TRBV5-5 and TRBJ2-7; D perhaps matches TRBD2 (5 bases). The CDR3 length is 16 residues. Germline V gene sequence: CDR1 SGHKS, CDR2 YYEKEE (reference sequence). With 7 bases removed from V and 3 bases from J, the gap between germline ends came to 23 bases.

The chain is built from TRBV28 and TRBJ1-2; 8 positions match TRBD1. Trimming took 2 bases from V and 7 from J; bases not matched to a gene: 9. The CDR3 has 15 amino acids. Germline V gene sequence: CDR1 MDHEN, CDR2 SYDVKM. The CDR3 nucleotides are TGTGCCAGCAGTTTAACCCCTCAGGGGGCAGGTGGCTACACCTTC. It codes for CASSLTPQGAGGYTF.

J is TRBJ1-2 and V is TRBV11-2; TRBD1 aligns across 7 bases. The CDR3 is 15 amino acids. The germline V gene encodes CDR1 SGHAT and CDR2 FQNNGV. V lost 5 bases and J lost 2; bases outside the gene matches: 8. CDR3 loop: CASSPRGQGNYGYTF. The CDR3 region has the DNA TGTGCCAGCAGCCCAAGGGGGCAGGGGAACTATGGCTACACCTTC.

The chain uses TRBV30 and TRBJ2-7; 7 bases line up with TRBD1. The V segment lost 2 bases and the J segment 6 bases; nucleotides outside the gene matches: 4. The length of the CDR3 is 12 residues. Per germline, CDR1 GTSNPN and CDR2 SVGIG (reference sequence). DNA of the CDR3: TGTGCCTGGAGTTACGGACAGGTCGAGCAGTACTTC. It yields the protein CAWSYGQVEQYF.

The chain is built from TRBV5-6 and TRBJ2-1; 9 bases align to TRBD2. This CDR3 is built from 15 residues. Germline values: CDR1 SGHDT, CDR2 YYEEEE. V trimming: 0 bases; J trimming: 8 bases; junction bases outside the gene matches: 6. This CDR3 reads CASSLAGREGYEQFF. The CDR3 coding sequence is TGTGCCAGCAGCTTGGCAGGGCGGGAGGGTTATGAGCAGTTCTTC.

This chain uses TRBV3-1 (or the pseudogene TRBV3-2) with TRBJ2-3; a possible D gene is TRBD2 (5 bases). The length of the CDR3 is 18 residues. Trimming took 5 bases from V and 4 from J, leaving 25 bases between them. Looked up from germline, CDR1 is LGHDT and CDR2 is YNNKEL (reference sequence). Here the CDR3 reads CASSLRGWSDPWSDTQYF. In DNA form, the CDR3 reads TGTGCCAGCAGCTTAAGAGGGTGGAGCGATCCCTGGTCAGATACGCAGTATTTT.

The V call is TRBV6-5, the J call TRBJ2-7, with 10 bases lining up with TRBD2. Trimming at V came to 10 bases and at J to 6 bases, leaving 12 bases not matched to a gene. Germline V gives CDR1 MNHEY, CDR2 SVGAGI. This CDR3 is built from 14 residues. CDR3 coding DNA: TGTGCCACCGAAACAGCGGGAGGGGCTTCCGAGCAGTACTTC. It specifies CATETAGGASEQYF.

The chain carries TRBV14 and TRBJ2-2; 7 bases line up with TRBD1. The CDR3 runs 15 residues. V shed 1 base and J 5 bases; nucleotides not matched to a gene: 4. Germline CDR1 and CDR2: SGHDN and FVKESK. In nucleotides, the CDR3 is TGTGCCAGCAGCCAAGTAAACAGGGGTACCGGGGAGCTGTTTTTT. Its translation: CASSQVNRGTGELFF.

This clone is a singleton in its sample. The chain couples TRBV28 to TRBJ2-2; the match to TRBD2 covers 12 bases. The CDR3 spans 16 residues. V lost 5 bases, J lost 1 base, and 2 bases stayed unmatched. The germline CDR1 and CDR2 sequences are MDHEN and SYDVKM. This CDR3 reads CASSETSGRNTGELFF. In nucleotides, the CDR3 is TGTGCCAGCAGTGAGACTAGCGGGAGGAACACCGGGGAGCTGTTTTTT.

CDR3: CAISELGAKTFF. The CDR3 nucleotides are TGTGCCATCAGTGAACTGGGGGCCAAGACTTTCTTT. The chain is built from TRBV10-3 and TRBJ1-1, with a tentative D call TRBD1 (6 bases). CDR1 is ENHRY, CDR2 SYGVKD, per germline. V was pared by 3 bases and J by 12 bases, with 14 bases between. This CDR3 is 12 amino acids long.

This chain connects TRBV30 to TRBJ1-4, with 11 bases that match TRBD1. The CDR3 runs to 14 residues. V lost 2 bases, J lost 7 bases, and 3 bases stayed unmatched. Germline-derived CDR1 and CDR2 are GTSNPN and SVGIG (reference sequence). In DNA, the CDR3 is TGTGCCTGGAGTTCGGGACAGGGGGTTGAAAAACTGTTTTTT. This translates into CAWSSGQGVEKLFF.

CDR3 region: CASSSSGGAGETQYF. CDR3 DNA sequence: TGTGCCAGCAGTTCTAGCGGGGGGGCCGGTGAGACCCAGTACTTC. This chain uses TRBV28 with TRBJ2-5, with TRBD2 matching over 12 bases. The germline CDR1 and CDR2 sequences are MDHEN and SYDVKM. The junction had 5 bases not matched to a gene; V was cut back by 4 bases and J by 5 bases. The CDR3 runs to 15 residues. The variable domain in full, with the rest retrieved from reference TRBV28 and TRBJ2-5, is DVKVTQSSRYLVKRTGEKVFLECVQDMDHENMFWYRQDPGLGLRLIYFSYDVKMKEKGDIPEGYSVSREKKERFSLILESASTNQTSMYLCASSSSGGAGETQYFGPGTRLLVL.

DNA for the CDR3: TGTGCCAGCACCCAGGACAGGGACCTTGGAAACACCATATATTTT. Its translation is CASTQDRDLGNTIYF. The rearrangement links TRBV6-5 to TRBJ1-3, with 8 positions matching TRBD1. V gave up 7 bases and J gave up 3 bases; unmatched junction bases: 8. The CDR3 has 15 amino acids. The germline V gene has CDR1 MNHEY and CDR2 SVGAGI.

The chain couples TRBV3-1 (or the pseudogene TRBV3-2) to TRBJ1-2, with TRBD1 matching 7 bases. The length of the CDR3 is 15 residues. CDR1 and CDR2 (germline): LGHDT, YNNKEL (reference sequence). V shed 4 bases, J shed 5 bases, and the junction held 10 bases outside the gene matches. The CDR3 here is CASSPTHRGRYGYTF. The DNA of the CDR3 is TGTGCCAGCAGCCCTACCCACAGGGGTCGATATGGCTACACCTTC.

The V call is TRBV2, the J call TRBJ1-1; weak D call: TRBD1 (6 bases). Germline loops: CDR1 SNHLY, CDR2 FYNNEI. Trimming pared 6 bases from V and 3 bases from J, leaving 11 bases between. The CDR3 consists of 13 residues. The CDR3 DNA follows: TGTGCCAGCAGACGGGACACCCACACTGAAGCTTTCTTT. Protein product: CASRRDTHTEAFF.

A remark on this clone: Germline is not matched at one junction end, which may reflect a read error. V and J are TRBV7-7 and TRBJ2-2; 10 bases match TRBD1. This CDR3 contains 15 residues. In germline, CDR1 is SSHAT, CDR2 FNYEAQ (reference sequence). CDR3 sequence reads: CASTPGQGYTGELFF. The CDR3 nucleotides are TGTGCTAGCACACCGGGACAGGGGTACACCGGGGAGCTGTTTTTT.

DNA for the CDR3: TGTGCCAGCAGCCCGGGACTAGCGGGGGCGGAGACCCAGTACTTC. It translates to CASSPGLAGAETQYF. The rearrangement links TRBV7-2 to TRBJ2-5; 14 bases are a match to TRBD2. The CDR3 length is 15 residues. Losses at the gene ends were 5 bases for V and 5 bases for J; bases not matched to a gene: 4. Germline V gives CDR1 SGHTA, CDR2 FQGNSA.

The chain uses TRBV7-8 and TRBJ2-5, with a tentative D call TRBD2 (5 bases). Trimming pared 1 base from V and 2 bases from J, leaving 8 bases between. From germline, CDR1 is SGHVS and CDR2 FQNEAQ. The CDR3 is 14 residues long. Here the CDR3 DNA reads TGTGCCAGCAGCTTAGGGACTGTTCAAGAGACCCAGTACTTC. Translating gives CASSLGTVQETQYF.

This sequence joins TRBV9 and TRBJ2-5; weak D call: TRBD1 (6 bases). Trimming pared 3 bases from V and 5 bases from J, leaving 14 bases between. This CDR3 contains 14 residues. Germline CDR1 is SGDLS and CDR2 is YYNGEE. The CDR3 nucleotides are TGTGCCAGCAGCGAGGGGGTAGGCGGCGAGACCCAGTACTTC. As protein: CASSEGVGGETQYF. Full variable domain (remainder filled in from reference TRBV9 and TRBJ2-5): DSGVTQTPKHLITATGQRVTLRCSPRSGDLSVYWYQQSLDQGLQFLIQYYNGEERAKGNILERFSAQQFPDLHSELNLSSLELGDSALYFCASSEGVGGETQYFGPGTRLLVL.

The chain couples TRBV6-5 to TRBJ2-7; D uncertain. This CDR3 spans 13 amino acids. CDR1 is MNHEY and CDR2 is SVGAGI in the germline V gene. Trimming removed 0 bases from V and 2 bases from J, with 5 bases in between. CDR3 region: CASSYSPAYEQYF. The CDR3 DNA is TGTGCCAGCAGTTACTCTCCAGCCTACGAGCAGTACTTC.

The chain recombines TRBV3-1 (or the pseudogene TRBV3-2) with TRBJ2-7; 7 bases are shared with TRBD2. CDR1 is LGHDT, CDR2 YNNKEL, per germline (reference sequence). The CDR3 covers 12 residues. Germline trimming cut 5 bases from V and 3 bases from J; bases unmatched to any gene: 1. The CDR3 here is CASSTSDYEQYF. The CDR3 region has the DNA TGTGCCAGCAGCACTAGCGACTACGAGCAGTACTTC.

The chain has TRBV10-3 and TRBJ2-1, with TRBD2 matching over 11 bases. The germline CDR1 and CDR2 sequences are ENHRY and SYGVKD. Trimming at V came to 6 bases and at J to 10 bases, leaving 2 bases not matched to a gene. The CDR3 consists of 12 residues. The CDR3 loop reads CAISGTSGEQFF. The CDR3 coding sequence is TGTGCCATCAGCGGGACTAGCGGCGAGCAGTTCTTC.

CDR3 amino acids: CASRLGTGGFNEQFF. The CDR3 DNA reads as TGTGCCAGCAGACTAGGGACAGGGGGATTCAATGAGCAGTTCTTC. V usage is TRBV6-5 and J usage is TRBJ2-1; 11 bases map to TRBD1. The CDR3 extends over 15 amino acids. Trimming removed 6 bases from V and 6 bases from J; junction bases left unmatched: 7. CDR1 is MNHEY, CDR2 SVGAGI, per germline.